This T cell receptor beta chain was identified during a study of T-cell memory formation after mild COVID-19. Whole-study context: Each donor largely had its own TCR clusters.

Trimming took off 2 bases at V and 9 bases at J, with 17 bases between the two ends. Looked up from germline, CDR1 is SQVTM and CDR2 is ANQGSEA. The CDR3 is 14 amino acids. TCRdb re-analysed the 5' RACE reads in MiXCR, keeping a single row per CDR3 protein. The table has about 90,000 distinct CDR3 sequences, around 13% seen once. The chain links TRBV29-1 to TRBJ2-1; D not certain. The sample consisted of PBMCs or a T cell subset sorted from them (not recorded which). The sequence came from an adult woman who had mild COVID-19 (a few samples of this study predate the infection). Cell type and time point are not known. This chain's CDR3 is CSVEPRAAHTEQFF. The DNA of the CDR3 is TGCAGCGTTGAACCCCGGGCGGCGCACACTGAGCAGTTCTTC.